The sequence of this T cell receptor (beta chain) was determined in a study of T cells in Graves' hyperthyroidism and ophthalmopathy. This clonotype has at least ten counts. Amplification yielded TCR beta CDR3 regions, with RNA transcripts as the source. Initially, a first-round RT-PCR of the TCR CDR3 employed the HTBI primer set. TCRdb redid the calling of the multiplex PCR reads with MiXCR, one entry per CDR3 protein. The sample includes 750,000 to 950,000 distinct CDR3 sequences, roughly 40% of them seen just once. The CDR3 covers 16 residues. Trimming took off 7 bases at V and 0 bases at J, with 19 bases between the two ends. CDR1 and CDR2 from the germline V gene are SQVTM and ANQGSEA.

The rearrangement joins TRBV29-1 to TRBJ1-3; the D is unclear. The sample comprised blood. The receptor's source is a man younger than 30 with Graves' hyperthyroidism. This CDR3 reads CSAVGSSAPSGNTIYF. The CDR3 bases are TGCAGCGCTGTTGGTAGTTCGGCGCCCTCTGGAAACACCATATATTTT.